The sequence of this T cell receptor (beta chain) was determined in a study of OX40 agonist ivuxolimab in advanced cancers. Study context: Participants averaged about 60 years of age (range roughly 20 to 90) and were roughly 80% male. There were three patients with partial responses, one having hepatocellular carcinoma and two cutaneous melanoma.

This clone was picked up one time. Clones were sequenced by immunoSEQ multiplex PCR, and TCRdb holds only the in-frame ones, with some missing. The table records under 60,000 clones, approximately 94% of them present only once. Exclusion of a patient followed from autoimmune disease history or systemic immunosuppression. CDR1 is SGHDT and CDR2 is YYEEEE in the germline V gene. The CDR3 consists of 17 residues. V trimming: 4 bases; J trimming: 4 bases; junction bases outside the gene matches: 12. The receptor was derived from an adult with an advanced solid tumor such as melanoma, head and neck, liver or kidney cancer. This material consisted of CD4+ or CD8+ T cells sorted from blood, taken in a trial of the OX40 agonist ivuxolimab. The chain uses TRBV5-6 and TRBJ2-1; 9 bases are shared with TRBD2. The CDR3 coding sequence is TGTGCCAGCAGCCCCGCCCCACTAGCGGGCTTTTACAATGAGCAGTTCTTC. Its protein product is CASSPAPLAGFYNEQFF.